A selection of T cell receptor beta chains follows, all from one sample in a study of radiation and T cells in renal cell carcinoma. Sequenced by immunoSEQ multiplex PCR; TCRdb stores in-frame clones only, minus some. This repertoire shows about 15,000 clones, 55% to 70% found once; its top ten account for less than 30%. The source was tumor tissue, collected from a patient whose treatment included radiotherapy and nephrectomy. The source of these receptors is a woman in her 70s with renal cell carcinoma. CDR3s include the opening cysteine and the closing phenylalanine or tryptophan. Each record gives: clone size, D gene, V gene, J gene, CDR3 protein, CDR3 DNA. A D gene is named only where the DNA matches it firmly. Clone sizes are given selectively: once, few, many, or a class where the clone is expanded.

clone_size: NA; d_call: TRBD2; v_call: TRBV25-1; j_call: TRBJ2-3; cdr3_aa: CATGLAGEGDTQYF; cdr3_nt: TGTGCCACCGGACTAGCGGGAGAGGGAGATACGCAGTATTTT
clone_size: NA; d_call: NA; v_call: TRBV19; j_call: TRBJ1-6; cdr3_aa: CASRRTDYTNSPLHF; cdr3_nt: TGTGCCAGTAGACGGACGGATTATACTAATTCACCCCTCCACTTT
clone_size: NA; d_call: TRBD1; v_call: TRBV6-6; j_call: TRBJ1-6; cdr3_aa: CASSQGQGGSPLHF; cdr3_nt: TGTGCCAGCAGCCAGGGACAGGGCGGGTCACCCCTCCACTTT
clone_size: NA; d_call: NA; v_call: TRBV9; j_call: TRBJ2-6; cdr3_aa: CASSSDRSSGANVLTF; cdr3_nt: TGTGCCAGCAGCAGTGACAGATCCTCTGGGGCCAACGTCCTGACTTTC
clone_size: NA; d_call: NA; v_call: TRBV6-5; j_call: TRBJ2-1; cdr3_aa: CASSRAGLPPDEQFF; cdr3_nt: TGTGCCAGCAGCCGTGCGGGACTTCCACCGGATGAGCAGTTCTTC
clone_size: NA; d_call: NA; v_call: TRBV27; j_call: TRBJ1-5; cdr3_aa: CASSSPSTLPGQPQHF; cdr3_nt: TGTGCCAGCAGTTCCCCCTCGACGTTACCGGGTCAGCCCCAGCATTTT
clone_size: NA; d_call: NA; v_call: TRBV9; j_call: TRBJ1-1; cdr3_aa: CASSVETATEAFF; cdr3_nt: TGTGCCAGCAGCGTAGAGACGGCCACTGAAGCTTTCTTT
clone_size: NA; d_call: NA; v_call: TRBV11-2; j_call: TRBJ2-7; cdr3_aa: CASSLEATEQYF; cdr3_nt: TGTGCCAGCAGCTTAGAGGCCACCGAGCAGTACTTC
clone_size: NA; d_call: TRBD2; v_call: TRBV2; j_call: TRBJ2-1; cdr3_aa: CAILTSGRNYNEQFF; cdr3_nt: TGTGCCATCCTGACTAGCGGGAGGAACTACAATGAGCAGTTCTTC
clone_size: NA; d_call: TRBD2; v_call: TRBV7-2; j_call: TRBJ2-7; cdr3_aa: CASSPGGTSGLREQYF; cdr3_nt: TGTGCCAGCAGCCCCGGGGGGACTAGCGGCCTTCGGGAGCAGTACTTC
clone_size: NA; d_call: TRBD1; v_call: TRBV5-1; j_call: TRBJ1-2; cdr3_aa: CASSLGDRAIGYTF; cdr3_nt: TGCGCCAGCAGCTTGGGGGACAGGGCGATTGGCTACACCTTC
clone_size: NA; d_call: TRBD2; v_call: TRBV25-1; j_call: TRBJ2-1; cdr3_aa: CASSELAGSYNEQFF; cdr3_nt: TGTGCCAGCAGTGAATTAGCGGGGTCCTACAATGAGCAGTTCTTC
clone_size: NA; d_call: TRBD1; v_call: TRBV7-9; j_call: TRBJ1-1; cdr3_aa: CASSTGTGGVWTEAFF; cdr3_nt: TGTGCCAGCAGCACCGGGACAGGGGGCGTTTGGACTGAAGCTTTCTTT
clone_size: NA; d_call: NA; v_call: TRBV7-2; j_call: TRBJ2-2; cdr3_aa: CASSLARSTGELFF; cdr3_nt: TGTGCCAGCAGCTTAGCGCGCAGCACCGGGGAGCTGTTTTTT
clone_size: NA; d_call: NA; v_call: TRBV5-1; j_call: TRBJ2-5; cdr3_aa: CASSPGLSGETQYF; cdr3_nt: TGCGCCAGCAGCCCGGGACTGTCTGGGGAGACCCAGTACTTC
clone_size: NA; d_call: NA; v_call: TRBV29-1; j_call: TRBJ1-1; cdr3_aa: CSASEGMGTEAFF; cdr3_nt: TGCAGTGCTTCAGAGGGAATGGGTACTGAAGCTTTCTTT
clone_size: few; d_call: TRBD1; v_call: TRBV4-3; j_call: TRBJ2-7; cdr3_aa: CASSQEGTGAHEQYF; cdr3_nt: TGCGCCAGCAGCCAAGAAGGGACAGGGGCCCACGAGCAGTACTTC
clone_size: NA; d_call: NA; v_call: TRBV9; j_call: TRBJ2-3; cdr3_aa: CASSVAGVVDTQYF; cdr3_nt: TGTGCCAGCAGCGTAGCCGGGGTAGTTGATACGCAGTATTTT
clone_size: few; d_call: TRBD1; v_call: TRBV19; j_call: TRBJ2-2; cdr3_aa: CASSIPPGQGNTGELFF; cdr3_nt: TGTGCCAGTAGTATCCCCCCGGGACAGGGGAACACCGGGGAGCTGTTTTTT
clone_size: NA; d_call: TRBD2; v_call: TRBV14; j_call: TRBJ2-5; cdr3_aa: CASSLSLRGRGETQYF; cdr3_nt: TGTGCCAGCAGCCTCTCCCTTCGCGGGAGGGGAGAGACCCAGTACTTC
clone_size: NA; d_call: NA; v_call: TRBV2; j_call: TRBJ2-1; cdr3_aa: CASSDVPNNLYRSNEQFF; cdr3_nt: TGTGCCAGCAGTGATGTTCCGAACAACCTATACCGCTCCAATGAGCAGTTCTTC
clone_size: NA; d_call: NA; v_call: TRBV5-1; j_call: TRBJ1-5; cdr3_aa: CASSSDGTLDPQHF; cdr3_nt: TGCGCCAGCAGCTCGGACGGCACGTTGGATCCCCAGCATTTT